This T cell receptor beta chain appears in the sequencing data of a study of persistence of HIV-infected CD4 T cells. Germline CDR1 is LNHDA and CDR2 is SQIVND (reference sequence). The CDR3 covers 15 residues. Trimming cost V 6 bases and J 2 bases, with 16 bases left between them. Nonspecific anti-CD3/anti-CD28 bead stimulation represents the broad CD4+ T cell repertoire. CD4+ T cells upregulating both CD40 ligand and CD69 were sorted as responding cells. The immunoSEQ assay was version 4, run in survey mode. The data were produced by immunoSEQ multiplex PCR, yet TCRdb's version contains in-frame clones alone and is incomplete. The sample includes about 45,000 clones, around 90% seen only once; the top ten take 3% to 3.5%. This clone was observed a few times. Its target is unknown.

The rearrangement joins TRBV19 to TRBJ2-5, with a possible D match to TRBD1 (8 bases). The sequencing here drew on CD4+ T cells sorted from PBMCs after approximately 19-hour stimulation, taken from a patient who received antiretroviral therapy. The TCR originated in an adult woman with HIV who was CMV-seropositive. The CDR3 loop is CASSVQGGIQETQYF. Written as DNA, the CDR3 is TGTGCCAGTAGCGTACAGGGGGGGATTCAAGAGACCCAGTACTTC. The whole variable domain, filled in from reference TRBV19 and TRBJ2-5, reads DGGITQSPKYLFRKEGQNVTLSCEQNLNHDAMYWYRQDPGQGLRLIYYSQIVNDFQKGDIAEGYSVSREKKESFPLTVTSAQKNPTAFYLCASSVQGGIQETQYFGPGTRLLVL.